The clone carrying this T cell receptor beta chain was counted between two and nine times. The V gene's germline CDR1 is GTSNPN and CDR2 SVGIG (reference sequence). The germline V and J ends were trimmed by 7 bases and 4 bases, with 10 bases remaining between them. CDR3 size: 11 residues. This sample is part of a study of blood T cell repertoires in COVID-19. Study summary: Samples representing acute and convalescent COVID-19 were sourced from the United States, Italy and Spain. PBMCs, B-cell-depleted T cells, or T cells were the source of the cDNA or gDNA that made up the material.

TCRdb's table, derived via immunoSEQ multiplex PCR, lists solely in-frame clones and lacks some. The data contain more than 95,000 clones, 75% to 85% of them singletons. Material: peripheral blood. This clonotype was obtained from a man in his forties with active or convalescent COVID-19. V and J are TRBV30 and TRBJ1-1, with D possibly TRBD1 on 5 matching bases. The CDR3 loop is CASGEGTEAFF. CDR3 nucleotide sequence: TGTGCCTCGGGGGAGGGCACTGAAGCTTTCTTT.